These 18 T cell receptor beta chains were sequenced from one sample in a study of blood T cell repertoires in COVID-19. Assay: immunoSEQ multiplex PCR; the TCRdb copy retains only in-frame clones and omits some. The table shows 60,000 to 90,000 clones, with 75% to 95% occurring only once. The specimen was peripheral blood. Receptors were obtained from a woman aged 80 or older with acute or convalescent COVID-19.

The chain uses TRBV29-1 and TRBJ2-5; D unclear. The CDR3 consists of 10 residues. Germline V gene data show CDR1 as SQVTM and CDR2 as ANQGSEA. The ends were cut back, 7 bases at V and 1 base at J, with 4 bases in the middle. CDR3 protein: CSGAQETQYF. CDR3 DNA sequence: TGCAGCGGGGCCCAAGAGACCCAGTACTTC. The complete variable domain, with remaining parts taken from reference TRBV29-1 and TRBJ2-5, reads SAVISQKPSRDICQRGTSLTIQCQVDSQVTMMFWYRQQPGQSLTLIATANQGSEATYESGFVIDKFPISRPNLTFSTLTVSNMSPEDSSIYLCSGAQETQYFGPGTRLLVL.

V usage is TRBV7-9 and J usage is TRBJ2-5, with 7 bases lining up with TRBD1. V lost 1 base and J lost 7; bases outside the gene matches: 12. CDR3 length equals 16 residues. Germline V gives CDR1 SEHNR, CDR2 FQNEAQ (reference sequence). The CDR3 sequence is CASSLGGTADGGTQYF. The CDR3 nucleotides are TGTGCCAGCAGCTTAGGAGGGACAGCCGATGGTGGGACCCAGTACTTC.

This chain uses TRBV4-1 with TRBJ1-2; D is perhaps TRBD1 (5 bases). Trimming took off 2 bases at V and 3 bases at J, with 22 bases between the two ends. Germline loops: CDR1 MGHRA, CDR2 YSYEKL. The length of the CDR3 is 18 residues. In DNA, the CDR3 is TGCGCCAGCAGCCAATCGCCCCTCCGCAGACAGAGAGACTATGGCTACACCTTC. This encodes CASSQSPLRRQRDYGYTF.

The chain recombines TRBV5-1 with TRBJ1-2, with D perhaps matching TRBD1 (5 bases). The CDR3 sequence is 14 residues long. The V end was cut by 0 bases, the J end by 5 bases, with 11 bases between. Germline V gene sequence: CDR1 SGHRS, CDR2 YFSETQ. The CDR3 sequence is CASSLEQGKYGYTF. CDR3 sequence (DNA): TGCGCCAGCAGCTTGGAGCAGGGAAAATATGGCTACACCTTC.

The genes are TRBV2 and TRBJ2-7; 7 nucleotides align to TRBD2. V shed 5 bases, J shed 0 bases, and the junction held 4 bases outside the gene matches. The CDR3 sequence is 14 residues long. Germline V lookup: CDR1 SNHLY, CDR2 FYNNEI. The CDR3 DNA sequence: TGTGCCAGCAGTCCCCGGGGGGTCTCCTACGAGCAGTACTTC. Protein: CASSPRGVSYEQYF. The full variable domain, rest sourced from reference TRBV2 and TRBJ2-7, is EPEVTQTPSHQVTQMGQEVILRCVPISNHLYFYWYRQILGQKVEFLVSFYNNEISEKSEIFDDQFSVERPDGSNFTLKIRSTKLEDSAMYFCASSPRGVSYEQYFGPGTRLTVT.

This chain uses TRBV3-1 (or the pseudogene TRBV3-2) with TRBJ2-3; unclear D gene. Trimming left V 0 bases short and J 4 bases short, with 8 bases between. CDR1 LGHDT and CDR2 YNNKEL come from the germline V gene (reference sequence). This CDR3 spans 14 amino acids. DNA of the CDR3: TGTGCCAGCAGCCAAGATCAGACTCCAGATACGCAGTATTTT. This encodes CASSQDQTPDTQYF.

The chain employs TRBV10-3 and TRBJ1-2; 11 bases map to TRBD1. Germline CDR1 and CDR2: ENHRY and SYGVKD. After removal of 4 bases from V and 9 bases from J, the junction contained 4 bases not matched to a gene. CDR3 length: 13 residues. The CDR3 region is CAISGGTGGSYTF. CDR3 in DNA: TGTGCCATCAGTGGAGGGACAGGGGGTAGCTACACCTTC.

This clone was recorded once. CDR3 sequence: CASSSGTGVGAGELFF. In DNA, the CDR3 is TGCGCCAGCAGCTCCGGGACAGGGGTTGGGGCCGGGGAGCTGTTTTTT. This rearrangement joins TRBV5-1 to TRBJ2-2; 10 nucleotides agree with TRBD1. J gave up 6 bases and V 3 bases, and 8 bases lay outside the gene matches. Germline CDR1 is SGHRS and CDR2 is YFSETQ. This CDR3 has 16 amino acids.

The V and J genes are TRBV7-2 and TRBJ2-1; TRBD2 matches 14 bases. V was pared by 5 bases and J by 6 bases, with 12 bases of the junction left unmatched. The germline CDR1 and CDR2 sequences are SGHTA and FQGNSA. The CDR3 sequence is 18 residues long. CDR3 residues: CASSPHFPGTSGSNEQFF. The CDR3 DNA follows: TGTGCCAGCAGCCCGCACTTCCCCGGGACTAGCGGGAGCAATGAGCAGTTCTTC. Full variable domain (outside the CDR3, taken from reference TRBV7-2 and TRBJ2-1): GAGVSQSPSNKVTEKGKDVELRCDPISGHTALYWYRQSLGQGLEFLIYFQGNSAPDKSGLPSDRFSAERTGGSVSTLTIQRTQQEDSAVYLCASSPHFPGTSGSNEQFFGPGTRLTVL.

The CDR3 DNA follows: TGCGCCAGCAGCCAAGGGCAGGAATCAAATCAGCCCCAGCATTTT. Protein sequence: CASSQGQESNQPQHF. The rearrangement uses TRBV4-1 and TRBJ1-5, with D hard to call. V was cut by 1 base and J by 4 bases, with 11 bases left in between. This CDR3 has 15 residues. Per germline, CDR1 MGHRA and CDR2 YSYEKL.

This chain joins TRBV4-1 and TRBJ2-7; possible D gene TRBD2, 5 bases. The germline V gene encodes CDR1 MGHRA and CDR2 YSYEKL. The CDR3 has 12 amino acids. Between the trimmed V and J ends, which lost 5 bases and 6 bases, there was a span of 11 bases. The CDR3 region is CASSGSSFEQYF. CDR3 coding DNA: TGCGCCAGCAGCGGGAGTTCTTTCGAGCAGTACTTC.

This clone was found once. The chain carries TRBV19 and TRBJ1-3; 7 nucleotides agree with TRBD1. V was clipped by 9 bases and J by 0 bases; unmatched bases: 14. The CDR3 extends over 17 amino acids. Per germline, CDR1 LNHDA and CDR2 SQIVND (reference sequence). The CDR3 DNA follows: TGTGCCAGCACAGGGGCCCTGGAACGGAGCTCTGGAAACACCATATATTTT. Its protein product is CASTGALERSSGNTIYF. The full variable domain, with the rest looked up from reference TRBV19 and TRBJ1-3, is DGGITQSPKYLFRKEGQNVTLSCEQNLNHDAMYWYRQDPGQGLRLIYYSQIVNDFQKGDIAEGYSVSREKKESFPLTVTSAQKNPTAFYLCASTGALERSSGNTIYFGEGSWLTVV.

The J gene is TRBJ2-1, the V gene TRBV2, with 9 nucleotides matching TRBD1. This CDR3 has 16 amino acids. Unmatched junction bases numbered 9, after V lost 6 bases and J lost 3 bases. CDR1 and CDR2 from the germline V gene are SNHLY and FYNNEI. CDR3 residues: CASRNRGRGFYNEQFF. Written as DNA, the CDR3 is TGTGCCAGCAGAAACAGGGGGCGCGGGTTCTACAATGAGCAGTTCTTC.

The chain joins TRBV6-5 to TRBJ2-3, with TRBD1 matching 7 bases. Germline lookup yields CDR1 MNHEY and CDR2 SVGAGI. CDR3 size: 15 residues. Unmatched junction bases numbered 9, after V lost 8 bases and J lost 1 base. Written as DNA, the CDR3 is TGTGCCAGCGCGAGTACAGGGGTGGGCACAGATACGCAGTATTTT. This encodes CASASTGVGTDTQYF.

The chain recombines TRBV7-3 with TRBJ2-2; 9 bases are shared with TRBD1. CDR3 size: 16 residues. After removal of 5 bases from V and 5 bases from J, the junction contained 9 bases not matched to a gene. CDR1 and CDR2 from the germline V gene are SGHTA and FQGTGA. The CDR3 region is CASSVPGQGRTGELFF. The CDR3 DNA reads as TGTGCCAGCAGCGTACCGGGACAGGGTAGAACCGGGGAGCTGTTTTTT.

The chain links TRBV5-1 to TRBJ2-5, with D possibly being TRBD2 (6 bases). Germline V gives CDR1 SGHRS, CDR2 YFSETQ. Trimming pared 6 bases from V and 5 bases from J, leaving 23 bases between. The CDR3 is 16 residues long. CDR3 sequence: CASTNYRSSGGETQYF. The CDR3 region has the DNA TGCGCCAGCACCAACTACCGTAGCTCTGGGGGGGAGACCCAGTACTTC.

This chain links TRBV4-2 with TRBJ2-5; D is perhaps TRBD2 (5 bases). Germline V gene lookup returns CDR1 LGHNA and CDR2 YNFKEQ. With 4 bases removed from V and 7 bases from J, the gap between germline ends came to 13 bases. This CDR3 comprises 13 residues. For the CDR3, the DNA is TGTGCCAGCAGCCCCTTCCCCGGAGGGACCCAGTACTTC. The encoded protein is CASSPFPGGTQYF.

The chain joins TRBV29-1 to TRBJ2-5; tentatively, D is TRBD2 (5 bases). Trimming removed 4 bases at V and 1 base at J, with 16 bases between. There are 15 residues in the CDR3. Germline CDR1 SQVTM, CDR2 ANQGSEA. This chain's CDR3 is CSVVRGSISQETQYF. The CDR3 DNA sequence: TGCAGCGTTGTTCGGGGTTCGATTTCCCAAGAGACCCAGTACTTC.